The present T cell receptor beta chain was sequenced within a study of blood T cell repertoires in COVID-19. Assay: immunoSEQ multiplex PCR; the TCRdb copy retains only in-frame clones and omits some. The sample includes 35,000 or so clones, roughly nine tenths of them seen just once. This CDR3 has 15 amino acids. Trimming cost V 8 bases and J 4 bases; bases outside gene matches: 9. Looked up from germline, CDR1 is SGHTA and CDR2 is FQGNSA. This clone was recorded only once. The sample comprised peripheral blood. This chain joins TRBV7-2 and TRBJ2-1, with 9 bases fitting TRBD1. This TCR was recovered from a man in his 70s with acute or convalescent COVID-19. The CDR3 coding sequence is TGTGCCAGCGACCTTTCCGGGACAGGGTACAATGAGCAGTTCTTC. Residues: CASDLSGTGYNEQFF.